This record looks at one T cell receptor beta chain sequence and its context. What it binds is not known. The data were obtained in a study of shared clonotypes between healthy human individuals. Study results and limitations: Sorted-subset sequencing was shown by rarefaction to be incomplete despite large depth.

Generated by immunoSEQ multiplex PCR, the TCRdb table keeps only in-frame clones and is missing some. The table shows about 1,800,000 clones, with about 95% occurring only once. Cells designated naive CD8 were CD45RO-negative and were positively selected for CCR7, with terminally differentiated effector memory CD45RA+ cells excluded. Germline-derived CDR1 and CDR2 are SNHLY and FYNNEI. The CDR3 contains 16 residues. With 2 bases removed from V and 0 bases from J, the gap between germline ends came to 12 bases. The receptor's source is a man younger than 30 in good health. Sequenced input: naive CD8+ T cells sorted from blood. The V and J genes are TRBV2 and TRBJ2-3, with no clear D. The CDR3, as DNA: TGTGCCAGCAGTGAACGGTTATCCCCAAGCACAGATACGCAGTATTTT. Protein sequence: CASSERLSPSTDTQYF. Full variable domain (remainder filled in from reference TRBV2 and TRBJ2-3): EPEVTQTPSHQVTQMGQEVILRCVPISNHLYFYWYRQILGQKVEFLVSFYNNEISEKSEIFDDQFSVERPDGSNFTLKIRSTKLEDSAMYFCASSERLSPSTDTQYFGPGTRLTVL.